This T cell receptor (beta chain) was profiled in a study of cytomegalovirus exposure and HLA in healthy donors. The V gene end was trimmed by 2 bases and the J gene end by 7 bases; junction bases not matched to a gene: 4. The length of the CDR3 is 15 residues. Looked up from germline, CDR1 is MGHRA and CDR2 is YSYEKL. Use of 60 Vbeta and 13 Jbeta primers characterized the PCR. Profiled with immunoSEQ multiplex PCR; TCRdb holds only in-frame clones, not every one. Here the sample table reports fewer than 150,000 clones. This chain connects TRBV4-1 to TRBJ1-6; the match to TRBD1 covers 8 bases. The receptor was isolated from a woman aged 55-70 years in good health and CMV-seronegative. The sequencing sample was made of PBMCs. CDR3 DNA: TGCGCCAGCAGCCAACCCCGGGACAGGAATTCACCCCTCCACTTT. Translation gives CASSQPRDRNSPLHF.